Below, 26 T cell receptor beta chains from the same sample are listed, as sequenced in a study of blood T cell repertoires in COVID-19. Sequenced by immunoSEQ multiplex PCR; TCRdb stores in-frame clones only, minus some. This sample has fewer than 350,000 clones, with roughly 90% found just once. Sequencing input: peripheral blood. The receptors stem from a woman under 40 with COVID-19, enrolled during active disease.

V gene TRBV6-5 combines with J gene TRBJ1-5; D is undetermined. This CDR3 is built from 13 residues. Germline V gives CDR1 MNHEY, CDR2 SVGAGI. V dropped 6 bases and J dropped 0 bases, with 6 bases sitting between them. The CDR3 coding sequence is TGTGCCAGCAGGGGCCGTAGCAATCAGCCCCAGCATTTT. This translates into CASRGRSNQPQHF.

The J gene is TRBJ1-2, the V gene TRBV12-3 or TRBV12-4, with 9 bases matching TRBD1. V shed 6 bases, J shed 8 bases, and the junction held 7 bases outside the gene matches. The CDR3 totals 13 residues. The DNA of the CDR3 is TGTGCCAGCAGGGGACAGGGCCCAGGAGGCTACACCTTC. Its translation is CASRGQGPGGYTF.

The J gene is TRBJ2-3, the V gene TRBV11-2; perhaps TRBD2 as D (6 bases). The CDR3 has 13 residues. The germline CDR1 and CDR2 sequences are SGHAT and FQNNGV. Trimming shortened V by 3 bases and J by 6 bases, and 10 bases separated the two germline ends. The DNA for the CDR3 is TGTGCCAGCAGCTTCGGGGGTCCCGATACGCAGTATTTT. Translated: CASSFGGPDTQYF.

V usage is TRBV28 and J usage is TRBJ1-6; D gene unclear. Germline CDR1 MDHEN, CDR2 SYDVKM. The CDR3 sequence is 14 residues long. V dropped 3 bases and J dropped 7 bases, with 10 bases sitting between them. The CDR3 DNA reads as TGTGCCAGCAGTTTGGCGGGGTTCAATTCACCCCTCCACTTT. Protein: CASSLAGFNSPLHF.

The V gene is TRBV7-8, the J gene TRBJ2-7; TRBD1 matches at 10 bases. Germline V gene lookup returns CDR1 SGHVS and CDR2 FQNEAQ. The CDR3 is 15 amino acids. Trimming cost V 3 bases and J 10 bases; bases outside gene matches: 12. DNA of the CDR3: TGTGCCAGCAGCTTCCCCGGGACAGGGGTCACTATCCAGTACTTC. Encoded protein: CASSFPGTGVTIQYF.

The chain employs TRBV21-1 and TRBJ2-3; the D call TRBD1 from the table was never checked on the DNA. TRBV21-1 has pseudogene status. The CDR3 spans 20 residues. CDR3 nucleotides: TGTGCCAGCAGCAAAGTTCTGTGTGGATCAGGGGCCACTAGCACAGATACGCAGTATTTT. Amino acids: CASSKVLCGSGATSTDTQYF.

V and J are TRBV7-9 and TRBJ2-5; 7 positions match TRBD1. The J segment lost 4 bases and the V segment lost 5 bases, leaving 10 bases of the junction unmatched. This CDR3 contains 15 residues. CDR1 and CDR2 from the germline V gene are SEHNR and FQNEAQ (reference sequence). This chain's CDR3 is CASSNPGGRGETQYF. The CDR3 region has the DNA TGTGCCAGCAGCAACCCAGGGGGTAGGGGAGAGACCCAGTACTTC.

This chain uses TRBV7-2 with TRBJ2-1; no reliable D call. CDR1 and CDR2 from the germline V gene are SGHTA and FQGNSA. Between the trimmed V and J ends, which lost 5 bases and 9 bases, there was a span of 11 bases. The length of the CDR3 is 12 residues. As DNA, the CDR3 is TGTGCCAGCAGCGCAGAACGCGGTGAGCAGTTCTTC. Residues: CASSAERGEQFF. Using reference TRBV7-2 and TRBJ2-1 for the parts outside the CDR3, the full variable domain is GAGVSQSPSNKVTEKGKDVELRCDPISGHTALYWYRQSLGQGLEFLIYFQGNSAPDKSGLPSDRFSAERTGGSVSTLTIQRTQQEDSAVYLCASSAERGEQFFGPGTRLTVL.

Concerning this clone: At the DNA level, this CDR3 is encoded by other sequences in the same sample as well. The rearrangement joins TRBV14 to TRBJ1-1; D is undetermined. Germline V gene sequence: CDR1 SGHDN, CDR2 FVKESK. With 0 bases removed from V and 2 bases from J, the gap between germline ends came to 4 bases. The CDR3 contains 13 residues. In nucleotides, the CDR3 is TGTGCCAGCAGCCAAGATTTAAACACTGAAGCTTTCTTT. Its translation: CASSQDLNTEAFF.

This chain connects TRBV9 to TRBJ1-5; D remains ambiguous. CDR1 is SGDLS, CDR2 YYNGEE, per germline. There are 15 residues in the CDR3. Trimming left V 0 bases short and J 3 bases short, with 10 bases between. CDR3 protein: CASSVGGLDNQPQHF. CDR3 coding DNA: TGTGCCAGCAGCGTAGGAGGGCTAGACAATCAGCCCCAGCATTTT. Full variable domain (missing parts from reference TRBV9 and TRBJ1-5): DSGVTQTPKHLITATGQRVTLRCSPRSGDLSVYWYQQSLDQGLQFLIQYYNGEERAKGNILERFSAQQFPDLHSELNLSSLELGDSALYFCASSVGGLDNQPQHFGDGTRLSIL.

This sequence joins TRBV4-1 and TRBJ1-5, with TRBD1 matching 10 bases. The V gene's germline CDR1 is MGHRA and CDR2 YSYEKL. J gave up 6 bases and V 1 base, and 6 bases lay outside the gene matches. CDR3 length: 16 amino acids. CDR3 sequence: CASSQGDRGLVQPQHF. The CDR3 nucleotides are TGCGCCAGCAGCCAAGGGGACAGGGGATTGGTTCAGCCCCAGCATTTT.

This sequence joins TRBV28 and TRBJ1-3, with D tentatively TRBD1 (5 bases). Germline values: CDR1 MDHEN, CDR2 SYDVKM. Trimming removed 5 bases at V and 2 bases at J, with 13 bases between. The CDR3 has 15 residues. CDR3 residues: CASSPGTWAGNTIYF. The CDR3 DNA follows: TGTGCCAGCAGTCCCGGGACTTGGGCTGGAAACACCATATATTTT.

This clone was observed a handful of times. The rearrangement joins TRBV5-6 to TRBJ1-2, with D uncertain. V shed 2 bases and J shed 5 bases, with 7 bases lying between them. The CDR3 extends over 12 amino acids. Germline loops: CDR1 SGHDT, CDR2 YYEEEE. The CDR3: CASSFGEYGYTF. The CDR3 DNA is TGTGCCAGCAGCTTCGGGGAGTATGGCTACACCTTC.

V and J are TRBV5-1 and TRBJ2-3; TRBD2 aligns across 9 bases. Germline values: CDR1 SGHRS, CDR2 YFSETQ. V gave up 4 bases and J gave up 4 bases; unmatched junction bases: 10. The CDR3 totals 16 residues. The chain's CDR3 is CASSDGTSKYADTQYF. CDR3 nucleotide sequence: TGCGCCAGCAGCGACGGGACTAGCAAATATGCAGATACGCAGTATTTT.

In this sample, this clone turned up a few times. V usage is TRBV4-1 and J usage is TRBJ1-1; no clear D. The CDR3 consists of 13 residues. Trimming left V 7 bases short and J 3 bases short, with 12 bases between. The germline V gene encodes CDR1 MGHRA and CDR2 YSYEKL. The CDR3 sequence: CASTETGYTEAFF. CDR3 DNA sequence: TGCGCCAGCACCGAAACCGGGTACACTGAAGCTTTCTTT.

CDR3 DNA sequence: TGTGCCAGTAGTGTGGGACAGGGGGCTGGCTACACCTTC. It encodes CASSVGQGAGYTF. The rearrangement uses TRBV19 and TRBJ1-2; 12 bases align to TRBD1. The V gene end was trimmed by 5 bases and the J gene end by 7 bases; junction bases not matched to a gene: 2. The length of the CDR3 is 13 residues. Germline lookup yields CDR1 LNHDA and CDR2 SQIVND (reference sequence).

The chain combines TRBV12-5 with TRBJ1-5; maybe TRBD1 (5 bases). V shed 9 bases and J shed 1 base, with 13 bases lying between them. This CDR3 contains 14 residues. Germline CDR1 reads LGHNT; CDR2 reads FRNRAP. The CDR3 DNA reads TGTGCTAGCCGTCAGGGCCTCAGCAATCAGCCCCAGCATTTT. The encoded protein is CASRQGLSNQPQHF.

This chain joins TRBV9 and TRBJ2-1, with TRBD2 matching 8 bases. Germline lookup yields CDR1 SGDLS and CDR2 YYNGEE. The CDR3 contains 12 residues. Unmatched junction bases numbered 4, after V lost 7 bases and J lost 7 bases. The CDR3 spells CASSGGGNEQFF. DNA for the CDR3: TGTGCCAGCTCCGGGGGGGGGAATGAGCAGTTCTTC.

Only a few counts were recorded for this clone. J is TRBJ2-7 and V is TRBV7-9, with TRBD2 matching 10 bases. The ends lost 5 bases at V and 4 bases at J; junction bases unmatched: 11. Germline CDR1 is SEHNR and CDR2 is FQNEAQ (reference sequence). The CDR3 extends over 16 amino acids. The CDR3 spells CASSSGRAVFGYEQYF. In DNA, the CDR3 is TGTGCCAGCAGCAGCGGGAGGGCCGTCTTTGGGTACGAGCAGTACTTC. Full variable domain (outside the CDR3, taken from reference TRBV7-9 and TRBJ2-7): DTGVSQNPRHKITKRGQNVTFRCDPISEHNRLYWYRQTLGQGPEFLTYFQNEAQLEKSRLLSDRFSAERPKGSFSTLEIQRTEQGDSAMYLCASSSGRAVFGYEQYFGPGTRLTVT.

This chain connects TRBV19 to TRBJ1-4; perhaps TRBD1 as D (6 bases). The germline V gene encodes CDR1 LNHDA and CDR2 SQIVND (reference sequence). V dropped 9 bases and J dropped 7 bases, with 15 bases sitting between them. This CDR3 region has 13 residues. This chain's CDR3 is CASKPGHSEKLFF. CDR3 nucleotides: TGTGCCAGCAAACCGGGACACAGTGAAAAACTGTTTTTT.

V and J are TRBV2 and TRBJ2-5, with D maybe TRBD2 (7 bases). The germline V gene has CDR1 SNHLY and CDR2 FYNNEI. The CDR3 extends over 14 amino acids. The germline V and J ends were trimmed by 2 bases and 5 bases, with 12 bases remaining between them. The DNA of the CDR3 is TGTGCCAGCAGTGAACTGGGGGGGGCGGAGACCCAGTACTTC. It translates to CASSELGGAETQYF.

The CDR3 DNA is TGTGCCAGCAAATGGGACAGGGCTGGCGGCTACACCTTC. Translating gives CASKWDRAGGYTF. The chain uses TRBV2 and TRBJ1-2; 9 bases line up with TRBD1. Germline CDR1 SNHLY, CDR2 FYNNEI. Losses at the gene ends were 7 bases for V and 8 bases for J; bases not matched to a gene: 8. The CDR3 is 13 amino acids.

The chain recombines TRBV6-5 with TRBJ1-2, with 9 bases fitting TRBD1. J gave up 6 bases and V 11 bases, and 7 bases lay outside the gene matches. The length of the CDR3 is 12 residues. CDR1 MNHEY and CDR2 SVGAGI come from the germline V gene. CDR3 region: CAATGTGNGYTF. The CDR3 nucleotides are TGTGCCGCGACCGGGACAGGGAATGGCTACACCTTC.

V is TRBV7-6 and J is TRBJ2-1, with 9 bases lining up with TRBD2. The trim removed 3 bases at V and 5 bases at J, leaving 8 bases unmatched. The CDR3 consists of 16 residues. Germline V gives CDR1 SGHVS, CDR2 FNYEAQ. CDR3 amino acids: CASSFSLAGPNNEQFF. The DNA of the CDR3 is TGTGCCAGCAGCTTTTCCCTAGCGGGGCCAAACAATGAGCAGTTCTTC.

V and J are TRBV9 and TRBJ1-4, with a weak D call TRBD1 (6 bases). In germline, CDR1 is SGDLS, CDR2 YYNGEE. The CDR3 runs 17 residues. Trimming pared 5 bases from V and 0 bases from J, leaving 17 bases between. Written as DNA, the CDR3 is TGTGCCAGCAGTATGGGACAAGGCATATCAACTAATGAAAAACTGTTTTTT. Protein sequence: CASSMGQGISTNEKLFF.

This sequence joins TRBV9 and TRBJ1-1; D gene unclear. The germline V and J ends were trimmed by 4 bases and 4 bases, with 11 bases remaining between them. CDR1 SGDLS and CDR2 YYNGEE come from the germline V gene. CDR3 length equals 13 residues. CDR3 region: CASSYGGSTEAFF. CDR3 coding DNA: TGTGCCAGCAGCTACGGAGGGAGCACTGAAGCTTTCTTT. The variable domain in full, completed from reference TRBV9 and TRBJ1-1, reads DSGVTQTPKHLITATGQRVTLRCSPRSGDLSVYWYQQSLDQGLQFLIQYYNGEERAKGNILERFSAQQFPDLHSELNLSSLELGDSALYFCASSYGGSTEAFFGQGTRLTVV.